This entry lists 26 T cell receptor beta chains sequenced from one sample in a study of graft-versus-host responses after intestinal transplantation. Data came from immunoSEQ multiplex PCR; TCRdb stores just in-frame clones and leaves some out. The table has under 150,000 clones, over 75% seen once. Their cognate antigens are unknown. The sequenced sample was unstimulated CD4+ T cells sorted from spleen or lymph node cells, obtained before intestinal transplant. Receptors were obtained from a human donor who received an intestinal transplant.

Concerning this clone: The sample holds other DNA sequences that translate to the same CDR3. The chain joins TRBV28 to TRBJ2-2; no clear D gene. CDR1 is MDHEN and CDR2 is SYDVKM in the germline V gene. Trimming shortened V by 6 bases and J by 5 bases, and 7 bases separated the two germline ends. The CDR3 runs 12 residues. CDR3 region: CASSLNTGELFF. CDR3 in DNA: TGTGCCAGCAGCCTTAATACCGGGGAGCTGTTTTTT.

For this clone: Within the sample, other DNA sequences also encode this same CDR3. The chain employs TRBV6-1 and TRBJ2-7, with TRBD1 matching over 9 bases. V shed 1 base and J 6 bases; nucleotides not matched to a gene: 1. There are 13 residues in the CDR3. Germline assignment: CDR1 MNHNS and CDR2 SASEGT. CDR3 sequence: CASSEEDRGEQYF. CDR3 bases: TGTGCCAGCAGTGAAGAGGACAGGGGCGAGCAGTACTTC.

The chain links TRBV6-5 to TRBJ1-6; 8 nucleotides align to TRBD1. CDR1 MNHEY and CDR2 SVGAGI come from the germline V gene. This CDR3 comprises 14 residues. After removal of 5 bases from V and 10 bases from J, the junction contained 7 bases not matched to a gene. The DNA for the CDR3 is TGTGCCAGCAGTACCGGACAGGGAGGCTCACCCCTCCACTTT. Protein: CASSTGQGGSPLHF.

This chain links TRBV5-1 with TRBJ2-1; TRBD1 aligns across 7 bases. V shed 2 bases and J 7 bases; nucleotides not matched to a gene: 12. The CDR3 consists of 16 residues. Germline V gene lookup returns CDR1 SGHRS and CDR2 YFSETQ. The CDR3 spells CASSFNNDRVGNEQFF. The CDR3 DNA reads as TGCGCCAGCAGCTTCAATAATGACAGGGTTGGGAATGAGCAGTTCTTC. The full variable domain, rest sourced from reference TRBV5-1 and TRBJ2-1, is KAGVTQTPRYLIKTRGQQVTLSCSPISGHRSVSWYQQTPGQGLQFLFEYFSETQRNKGNFPGRFSGRQFSNSRSEMNVSTLELGDSALYLCASSFNNDRVGNEQFFGPGTRLTVL.

J is TRBJ1-1 and V is TRBV5-4; D possibly corresponds to TRBD1 (6 bases). The ends were cut back, 0 bases at V and 2 bases at J, with 14 bases in the middle. The germline gives CDR1 SGHNT, CDR2 YYREEE (reference sequence). This CDR3 has 16 residues. CDR3 amino acids: CASSLEGTHPNTEAFF. CDR3 sequence (DNA): TGTGCCAGCAGCTTGGAAGGGACACACCCCAACACTGAAGCTTTCTTT.

The J gene is TRBJ1-2, the V gene TRBV6-1; 8 nucleotides agree with TRBD1. The CDR3 consists of 14 residues. Unmatched junction bases numbered 9, after V lost 4 bases and J lost 8 bases. Germline CDR1 and CDR2: MNHNS and SASEGT. CDR3 nucleotides: TGTGCCAGCAGTGGCGCCAGGGGGCGTTCGGGCTACACCTTC. Translating gives CASSGARGRSGYTF.

This clone was observed a few times. V gene TRBV5-6 combines with J gene TRBJ1-4, with 9 nucleotides matching TRBD1. CDR3 size: 13 residues. Germline V gives CDR1 SGHDT, CDR2 YYEEEE. V shed 3 bases, J shed 6 bases, and the junction held 0 bases outside the gene matches. For the CDR3, the DNA is TGTGCCAGCAGCTGGGACAGGGATGAAAAACTGTTTTTT. Translating it yields CASSWDRDEKLFF.

The CDR3 DNA reads TGTGCCAGCTCACTAAAGGGGGCGCGCGATACGCAGTATTTT. It is translated as CASSLKGARDTQYF. The chain uses TRBV18 and TRBJ2-3; 7 bases map to TRBD1. The germline V gene encodes CDR1 KGHSH and CDR2 LQKENI. Trimming removed 4 bases from V and 6 bases from J; junction bases left unmatched: 7. The CDR3 is 14 residues long.

The chain has TRBV2 and TRBJ1-5; D call uncertain. There are 13 residues in the CDR3. Germline CDR1 is SNHLY and CDR2 is FYNNEI. V lost 5 bases, J lost 5 bases, and 10 bases lay in between. The DNA for the CDR3 is TGTGCCAGCAGTATAGAAACAGATCAGCCCCAGCATTTT. Translating gives CASSIETDQPQHF.

The chain combines TRBV4-3 with TRBJ1-5; D is perhaps TRBD1 (6 bases). There are 13 residues in the CDR3. CDR1 and CDR2 (germline): LGHNA, YSLEER. V lost 1 base to trimming and J lost 7 bases, with 8 bases between them. The CDR3 DNA is TGCGCCAGCAGCCAAGCCAGGGGCCAGCCCCAGCATTTT. It translates to CASSQARGQPQHF.

This rearrangement joins TRBV5-1 to TRBJ2-3, with 8 bases matching TRBD2. From germline, CDR1 is SGHRS and CDR2 YFSETQ. V lost 4 bases, J lost 4 bases, and 14 bases stayed unmatched. The CDR3 loop spans 17 amino acids. CDR3 in amino acids: CASSPILAERGPDTQYF. The CDR3 region has the DNA TGCGCCAGCAGCCCGATACTAGCGGAGAGGGGTCCAGATACGCAGTATTTT.

This sequence joins TRBV16 and TRBJ1-1; possible D gene TRBD1, 6 bases. Germline V lookup: CDR1 KGHSY, CDR2 FQNENV. V was trimmed by 4 bases and J by 3 bases, leaving 21 bases between them. The CDR3 is 17 amino acids. DNA for the CDR3: TGTGCCAGCAGCCTAATAGGGGGGGCCCTGGGGCACACTGAAGCTTTCTTT. The encoded protein is CASSLIGGALGHTEAFF.

This clone was observed a few times. The chain has TRBV6-5 and TRBJ1-2; D gene unclear. From germline, CDR1 is MNHEY and CDR2 SVGAGI. The CDR3 is 14 amino acids. The V and J ends lost 8 bases and 3 bases respectively, with 16 bases between them. The CDR3 region has the DNA TGTGCCAGCGGGTTATTAAGCAGGCACTATGGCTACACCTTC. It is translated as CASGLLSRHYGYTF.

Only a few counts were recorded for this clone. The V and J genes are TRBV29-1 and TRBJ2-1; D not certain. The V end lost 3 bases, the J end lost 9 bases, and 12 bases lay between the germline ends. The CDR3 loop spans 12 amino acids. The V gene's germline CDR1 is SQVTM and CDR2 ANQGSEA. CDR3 amino acids: CSVDWASSEQFF. In nucleotides, the CDR3 is TGCAGCGTTGACTGGGCCTCCAGTGAGCAGTTCTTC.

The V gene is TRBV6-6, the J gene TRBJ1-4, with 8 bases that match TRBD1. The CDR3 runs to 15 residues. From germline, CDR1 is MNHNY and CDR2 SVGAGI (reference sequence). After removal of 6 bases from V and 6 bases from J, the junction contained 9 bases not matched to a gene. The DNA of the CDR3 is TGTGCCAGCAGACTTCCAGGGGGCGCGGATGAAAAACTGTTTTTT. Translated, it gives CASRLPGGADEKLFF.

The rearrangement joins TRBV5-4 to TRBJ2-1; TRBD2 matches 7 bases. This CDR3 contains 14 residues. The germline V gene has CDR1 SGHNT and CDR2 YYREEE (reference sequence). V was pared by 2 bases and J by 4 bases, with 3 bases of the junction left unmatched. The CDR3 DNA is TGTGCCAGCAGCTTCCGCGGGGGATACAATGAGCAGTTCTTC. Encoded protein: CASSFRGGYNEQFF.

This chain links TRBV5-1 with TRBJ2-6, with unresolved D. The CDR3 sequence is 13 residues long. Looked up from germline, CDR1 is SGHRS and CDR2 is YFSETQ. Trimming cost V 2 bases and J 2 bases, with 2 bases left between them. The CDR3 sequence: CASSFTGANVLTF. The DNA for the CDR3 is TGCGCCAGCAGCTTTACTGGGGCCAACGTCCTGACTTTC.

CDR3 loop: CASSSSLRQGVGEQFF. The CDR3 DNA reads TGCGCCAGCAGCTCCTCCCTTCGACAGGGGGTTGGTGAGCAGTTCTTC. V is TRBV5-1 and J is TRBJ2-1, with 9 positions matching TRBD1. The CDR3 is made up of 16 amino acids. V lost 3 bases and J lost 9; bases outside the gene matches: 13. CDR1 is SGHRS, CDR2 YFSETQ, per germline.

The chain joins TRBV28 to TRBJ2-7; D is possibly TRBD2 (6 bases). CDR1 MDHEN and CDR2 SYDVKM come from the germline V gene. Deletions cut 8 bases from V and 4 bases from J, with 18 bases between. This CDR3 has 14 residues. CDR3 in DNA: TGTGCCAGCGCCCGAACGGGACTCCCATACGAGCAGTACTTC. This codes for CASARTGLPYEQYF. Full variable domain (missing parts from reference TRBV28 and TRBJ2-7): DVKVTQSSRYLVKRTGEKVFLECVQDMDHENMFWYRQDPGLGLRLIYFSYDVKMKEKGDIPEGYSVSREKKERFSLILESASTNQTSMYLCASARTGLPYEQYFGPGTRLTVT.

J is TRBJ1-1 and V is TRBV11-2, with D hard to call. The V and J ends lost 5 bases and 1 base respectively, with 8 bases between them. This CDR3 spans 13 amino acids. Germline CDR1 SGHAT, CDR2 FQNNGV. CDR3 sequence: CASSPYRNTEAFF. The CDR3 DNA follows: TGTGCCAGCAGCCCCTATAGGAACACTGAAGCTTTCTTT.

V gene TRBV5-6 combines with J gene TRBJ2-1; the D gene is possibly TRBD1 (6 bases). Germline V CDR1 and CDR2: SGHDT, YYEEEE. CDR3 length: 15 residues. The germline V and J ends were trimmed by 4 bases and 6 bases, with 17 bases remaining between them. CDR3 sequence (DNA): TGTGCCAGCAGCGGAACAGGGTCCCCCACCAATGAGCAGTTCTTC. It is translated as CASSGTGSPTNEQFF.

The rearrangement links TRBV30 to TRBJ2-7; no firm D call. CDR1 is GTSNPN and CDR2 is SVGIG in the germline V gene (reference sequence). V dropped 0 bases and J dropped 3 bases, with 9 bases sitting between them. The CDR3 runs to 13 residues. CDR3 in amino acids: CAWSVAWFYEQYF. The CDR3 DNA reads TGTGCCTGGAGTGTAGCGTGGTTCTACGAGCAGTACTTC.

The V call is TRBV27, the J call TRBJ1-2; TRBD1 agrees at 7 bases. J lost 6 bases, V lost 6 bases, and 10 bases had no gene match. The CDR3 covers 14 residues. The germline gives CDR1 MNHEY, CDR2 SMNVEV (reference sequence). CDR3 residues: CASSPRVGGNGYTF. The CDR3 nucleotides are TGTGCCAGCAGCCCCCGGGTAGGGGGCAATGGCTACACCTTC.

J is TRBJ1-1 and V is TRBV11-2; 11 bases map to TRBD1. The CDR3 covers 14 residues. Germline loops: CDR1 SGHAT, CDR2 FQNNGV. After removal of 5 bases from V and 5 bases from J, the junction contained 4 bases not matched to a gene. CDR3 protein: CASSKDRGRTEAFF. CDR3 in DNA: TGTGCCAGCAGCAAGGACAGGGGGCGAACTGAAGCTTTCTTT.

The V and J genes are TRBV5-4 and TRBJ2-5; no firm D call. Trimming cost V 0 bases and J 5 bases, with 8 bases left between them. The CDR3 loop spans 13 amino acids. Germline V gives CDR1 SGHNT, CDR2 YYREEE (reference sequence). CDR3 nucleotides: TGTGCCAGCAGCTTGGGGGTCGGGGAGACCCAGTACTTC. Translation gives CASSLGVGETQYF. The whole variable domain, remainder taken from reference TRBV5-4 and TRBJ2-5, is ETGVTQSPTHLIKTRGQQVTLRCSSQSGHNTVSWYQQALGQGPQFIFQYYREEENGRGNFPPRFSGLQFPNYSSELNVNALELDDSALYLCASSLGVGETQYFGPGTRLLVL.

The chain combines TRBV28 with TRBJ2-7; unclear D gene. Germline CDR1 and CDR2: MDHEN and SYDVKM. CDR3 length: 13 amino acids. V was trimmed by 6 bases and J by 1 base, leaving 10 bases between them. CDR3 bases: TGTGCCAGCAGAACGCCTATTTCCTACGAGCAGTACTTC. Translated, it gives CASRTPISYEQYF.